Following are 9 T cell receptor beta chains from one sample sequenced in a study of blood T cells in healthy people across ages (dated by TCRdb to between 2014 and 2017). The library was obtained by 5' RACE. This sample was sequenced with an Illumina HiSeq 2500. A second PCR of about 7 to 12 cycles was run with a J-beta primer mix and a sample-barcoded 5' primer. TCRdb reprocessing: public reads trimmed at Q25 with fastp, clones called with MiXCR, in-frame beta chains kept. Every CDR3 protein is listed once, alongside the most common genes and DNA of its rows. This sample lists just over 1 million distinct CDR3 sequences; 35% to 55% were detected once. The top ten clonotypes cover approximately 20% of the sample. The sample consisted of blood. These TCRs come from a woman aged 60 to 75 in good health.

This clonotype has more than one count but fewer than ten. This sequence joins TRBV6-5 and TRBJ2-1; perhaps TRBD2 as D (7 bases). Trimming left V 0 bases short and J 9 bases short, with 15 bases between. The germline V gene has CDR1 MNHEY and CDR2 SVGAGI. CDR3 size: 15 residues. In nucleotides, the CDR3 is TGTGCCAGCAGTTACTCTGGGCAGGGGAGGGGTGAGCAGTTCTTC. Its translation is CASSYSGQGRGEQFF.

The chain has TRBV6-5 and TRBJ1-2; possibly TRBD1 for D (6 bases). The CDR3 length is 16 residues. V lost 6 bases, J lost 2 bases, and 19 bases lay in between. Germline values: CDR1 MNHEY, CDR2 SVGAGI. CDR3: CASSEGGGNWNYGYTF. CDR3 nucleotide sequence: TGTGCCAGCAGCGAGGGGGGAGGGAACTGGAACTATGGCTACACCTTC.

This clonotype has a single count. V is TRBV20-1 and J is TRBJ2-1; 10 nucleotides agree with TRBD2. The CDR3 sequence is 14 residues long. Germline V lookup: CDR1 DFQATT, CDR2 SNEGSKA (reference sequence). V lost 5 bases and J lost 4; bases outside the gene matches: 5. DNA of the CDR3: TGCAGTGCTGGGCGGACTAGCGGTTACAATGAGCAGTTCTTC. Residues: CSAGRTSGYNEQFF.

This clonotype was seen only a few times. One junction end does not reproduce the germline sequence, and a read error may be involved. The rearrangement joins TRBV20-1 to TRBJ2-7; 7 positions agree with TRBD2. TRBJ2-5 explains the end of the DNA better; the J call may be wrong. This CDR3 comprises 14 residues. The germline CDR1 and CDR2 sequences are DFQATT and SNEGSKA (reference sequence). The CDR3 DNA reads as TGCAGTGCTCGAGATCCGGGGCGGGGGGAGACCCAGTACTTC. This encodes CSARDPGRGETQYF.

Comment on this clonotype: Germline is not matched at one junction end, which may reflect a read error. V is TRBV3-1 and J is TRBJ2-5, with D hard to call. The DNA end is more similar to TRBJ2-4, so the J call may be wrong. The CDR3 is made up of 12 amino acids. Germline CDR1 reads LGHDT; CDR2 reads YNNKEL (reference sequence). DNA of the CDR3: TGTGTCAGCAGCCAAGATCAAAACATTCAGTACTTC. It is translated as CVSSQDQNIQYF.

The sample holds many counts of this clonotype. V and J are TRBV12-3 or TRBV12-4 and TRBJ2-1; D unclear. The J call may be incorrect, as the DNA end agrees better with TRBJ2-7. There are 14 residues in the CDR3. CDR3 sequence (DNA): TGTGCCAGCTTGGACGGAAGCTCCTACAATGAGCAGTACTTC. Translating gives CASLDGSSYNEQYF.

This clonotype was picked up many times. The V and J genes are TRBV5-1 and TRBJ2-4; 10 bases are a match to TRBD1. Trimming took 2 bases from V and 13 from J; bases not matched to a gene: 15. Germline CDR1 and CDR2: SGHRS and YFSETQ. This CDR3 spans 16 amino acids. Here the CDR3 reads CASSLTPGQGSGWQYF. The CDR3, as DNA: TGCGCCAGCAGCTTAACACCGGGACAGGGGTCGGGTTGGCAGTACTTC.

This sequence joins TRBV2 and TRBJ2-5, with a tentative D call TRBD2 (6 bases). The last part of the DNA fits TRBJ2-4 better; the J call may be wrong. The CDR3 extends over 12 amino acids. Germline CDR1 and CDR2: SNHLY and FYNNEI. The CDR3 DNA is TGTGCCAGCACTGGGGGGTGGGACATTCAGTACTTC. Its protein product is CASTGGWDIQYF.

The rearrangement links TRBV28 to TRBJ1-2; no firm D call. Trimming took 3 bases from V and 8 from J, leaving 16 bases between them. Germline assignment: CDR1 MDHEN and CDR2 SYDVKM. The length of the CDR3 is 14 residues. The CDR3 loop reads CASSFSSYNEGYTF. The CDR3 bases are TGTGCCAGCAGTTTCAGCAGCTACAACGAGGGCTACACCTTC.